The sequence of this T cell receptor beta chain was determined in a study of CD8 T cells in ankylosing spondylitis. Broader study findings: About 8 highly homologous variants made up a TCR beta motif, and this motif appeared characteristic of ankylosing spondylitis blood. The authors found the disease-linked clones to be CD8+ and relatively rare in peripheral blood. In synovial fluid and blood from reactive arthritis, some motif variants were previously reported.

One entry per CDR3 protein, called by TCRdb with MiXCR from the 5' RACE reads. The sample records 200,000 to 250,000 distinct CDR3 sequences, around 16% being singletons. Trimming shortened V by 3 bases and J by 6 bases, and 12 bases separated the two germline ends. The CDR3 has 13 residues. The germline V gene encodes CDR1 PRHDT and CDR2 FYEKMQ (reference sequence). Worth noting for this clonotype: The antigen remains unidentified.

V usage is TRBV13 and J usage is TRBJ2-7, with D perhaps matching TRBD2 (5 bases). The receptor's source is a male donor with ankylosing spondylitis. The sample comprised blood, either unsorted or a sorted T cell fraction (not recorded which). CDR3 in DNA: TGTGCCAGCAGCTTTGAGGGCACTGGCGAGCAGTACTTC. It specifies CASSFEGTGEQYF.